The 30 T cell receptor beta chains presented below share a single source sample, sequenced in a study of T cells in tumors after PD-1 blockade. Assay: immunoSEQ multiplex PCR; the TCRdb copy retains only in-frame clones and omits some. This sample yields some 4,900 clones, of which 65% to 70% are seen a single time; about a third belongs to the top ten. The sequenced sample was tumor tissue, obtained before anti-PD-1 treatment. These receptors came from a human donor with cutaneous squamous cell carcinoma.

The chain is built from TRBV6-1 and TRBJ1-4; no clear D. Trimming took off 2 bases at V and 0 bases at J, with 16 bases between the two ends. Germline CDR1 is MNHNS and CDR2 is SASEGT. The CDR3 extends over 18 amino acids. CDR3 protein: CASSERITGSATNEKLFF. DNA of the CDR3: TGTGCCAGCAGTGAACGTATTACGGGATCTGCAACTAATGAAAAACTGTTTTTT.

This clone was counted a few times. The rearrangement joins TRBV11-2 to TRBJ1-3; possibly TRBD1 for D (5 bases). CDR3 size: 15 residues. CDR1 is SGHAT and CDR2 is FQNNGV in the germline V gene. V lost 3 bases and J 0 bases, leaving 9 bases between the germline ends. In nucleotides, the CDR3 is TGTGCCAGCAGCTTGACAGTCTTCTCTGGAAACACCATATATTTT. This sequence encodes CASSLTVFSGNTIYF.

The chain links TRBV6-4 to TRBJ2-2, with 7 positions matching TRBD2. V lost 0 bases to trimming and J lost 8 bases; unmatched junction nucleotides: 0. The germline gives CDR1 MRHNA, CDR2 SNTAGT. This CDR3 is 13 amino acids long. As DNA, the CDR3 is TGTGCCAGCAGTGACTCGGGACTAGGGGAGCTGTTTTTT. Translating it yields CASSDSGLGELFF.

This clone was detected only a few times. The V and J genes are TRBV27 and TRBJ2-3, with D unresolved. Between the trimmed V and J ends, which lost 6 bases and 5 bases, there was a span of 12 bases. Germline V CDR1 and CDR2: MNHEY, SMNVEV (reference sequence). This CDR3 is 13 amino acids long. CDR3 in DNA: TGTGCCAGCAGGCCTATTTCGGGAGATACGCAGTATTTT. Translating gives CASRPISGDTQYF.

This chain connects TRBV6-5 to TRBJ1-1; D is unclear. The CDR3 has 16 amino acids. Germline CDR1 reads MNHEY; CDR2 reads SVGAGI. V was pared by 2 bases and J by 0 bases, with 13 bases between. The CDR3 DNA reads TGTGCCAGCAGTTACCTGGCGGGAAACATGAACACTGAAGCTTTCTTT. Its translation: CASSYLAGNMNTEAFF.

This clone was picked up one time. This chain links TRBV2 with TRBJ2-5, with D possibly TRBD2 on 5 matching bases. CDR3 size: 16 residues. The V end lost 5 bases, the J end lost 2 bases, and 18 bases lay between the germline ends. Looked up from germline, CDR1 is SNHLY and CDR2 is FYNNEI. CDR3 in amino acids: CASSPEGFWRQETQYF. CDR3 bases: TGTGCCAGCAGTCCTGAGGGTTTCTGGCGACAAGAGACCCAGTACTTC.

The chain joins TRBV2 to TRBJ1-1; unclear D gene. The V gene lost 7 bases and the J gene lost 0 bases, with 15 bases spanning the gap. Germline CDR1 SNHLY, CDR2 FYNNEI. The CDR3 covers 15 residues. CDR3 sequence (DNA): TGTGCCAGCAAAAGGACGGTCCTCATGAACACTGAAGCTTTCTTT. This translates into CASKRTVLMNTEAFF.

This chain connects TRBV7-9 to TRBJ1-2, with D possibly TRBD1 on 6 matching bases. The ends were cut back, 5 bases at V and 2 bases at J, with 9 bases in the middle. CDR3 size: 13 residues. Germline values: CDR1 SEHNR, CDR2 FQNEAQ (reference sequence). CDR3 DNA: TGTGCCAGCAGCGGGACAATGAACTATGGCTACACCTTC. Residues: CASSGTMNYGYTF.

J is TRBJ2-3 and V is TRBV9; the D gene is possibly TRBD1 (6 bases). The CDR3 runs 16 residues. Trimming left V 0 bases short and J 2 bases short, with 13 bases between. Germline assignment: CDR1 SGDLS and CDR2 YYNGEE. CDR3: CASSVGSGQYTDTQYF. The CDR3 bases are TGTGCCAGCAGCGTAGGGTCCGGACAGTACACAGATACGCAGTATTTT.

The chain links TRBV19 to TRBJ1-1; D is uncertain. The CDR3 contains 14 residues. The V gene's germline CDR1 is LNHDA and CDR2 SQIVND (reference sequence). Deletions cut 1 base from V and 7 bases from J, with 13 bases between. CDR3 amino acids: CASSIGGKVDEAFF. In DNA form, the CDR3 reads TGTGCCAGTAGTATAGGCGGGAAAGTCGATGAAGCTTTCTTT. The variable domain in full, with the rest retrieved from reference TRBV19 and TRBJ1-1, is DGGITQSPKYLFRKEGQNVTLSCEQNLNHDAMYWYRQDPGQGLRLIYYSQIVNDFQKGDIAEGYSVSREKKESFPLTVTSAQKNPTAFYLCASSIGGKVDEAFFGQGTRLTVV.

This chain joins TRBV7-8 and TRBJ2-6; possibly TRBD2 for D (6 bases). V gave up 6 bases and J gave up 0 bases, with 15 bases separating them. Germline values: CDR1 SGHVS, CDR2 FQNEAQ. The CDR3 contains 17 residues. CDR3 loop: CASSPLGLNSGANVLTF. The CDR3 DNA reads TGTGCCAGCAGTCCTTTGGGACTGAACTCTGGGGCCAACGTCCTGACTTTC.

A single count supports this clone. The rearrangement joins TRBV6-5 to TRBJ1-5, with TRBD1 as a possible D gene (5 bases). Trimming removed 6 bases at V and 4 bases at J, with 13 bases between. In germline, CDR1 is MNHEY, CDR2 SVGAGI. The CDR3 has 14 residues. Here the CDR3 DNA reads TGTGCCAGCAGGGGCCCTGACAGAAATCAGCCCCAGCATTTT. Its protein is CASRGPDRNQPQHF.

The genes are TRBV14 and TRBJ2-2; D is ambiguous. Trimming stripped 2 bases from V and 7 bases from J, with 2 bases between. Germline V gene lookup returns CDR1 SGHDN and CDR2 FVKESK. This CDR3 is built from 11 residues. DNA of the CDR3: TGTGCCAGCAGCCAATACGGGGAGCTGTTTTTT. Its translation: CASSQYGELFF. Full variable domain (outside the CDR3, taken from reference TRBV14 and TRBJ2-2): EAGVTQFPSHSVIEKGQTVTLRCDPISGHDNLYWYRRVMGKEIKFLLHFVKESKQDESGMPNNRFLAERTGGTYSTLKVQPAELEDSGVYFCASSQYGELFFGEGSRLTVL.

This clone has more than one count but fewer than ten. The V gene is TRBV6-5, the J gene TRBJ2-1, with 8 bases matching TRBD2. V shed 9 bases, J shed 0 bases, and the junction held 7 bases outside the gene matches. Germline V gene sequence: CDR1 MNHEY, CDR2 SVGAGI. This CDR3 contains 15 residues. This CDR3 reads CASHQSGSSYNEQFF. The CDR3 nucleotides read TGTGCCAGTCACCAGAGCGGGAGCTCCTACAATGAGCAGTTCTTC.

This clone was seen only a few times. The chain carries TRBV30 and TRBJ2-5; D is possibly TRBD2 (6 bases). Looked up from germline, CDR1 is GTSNPN and CDR2 is SVGIG (reference sequence). The CDR3 totals 14 residues. Trimming removed 1 base from V and 2 bases from J, with 11 bases in between. CDR3 sequence reads: CAWSGGGVQETQYF. CDR3 sequence (DNA): TGTGCCTGGAGTGGGGGCGGGGTGCAAGAGACCCAGTACTTC.

The genes are TRBV5-1 and TRBJ2-2; D is perhaps TRBD1 or TRBD2 (5 bases each). Trimming left V 3 bases short and J 7 bases short, with 19 bases between. This CDR3 contains 16 residues. Germline V gene lookup returns CDR1 SGHRS and CDR2 YFSETQ. CDR3 DNA: TGCGCCAGCAGCTACTCCGGGACGGAGGCGGGCGGGGAGCTGTTTTTT. It specifies CASSYSGTEAGGELFF.

V usage is TRBV12-5 and J usage is TRBJ2-5; 7 bases are shared with TRBD1. The CDR3 runs 15 residues. The ends lost 1 base at V and 5 bases at J; junction bases unmatched: 7. The V gene's germline CDR1 is LGHNT and CDR2 FRNRAP. CDR3: CASGLGTGAVETQYF. Written as DNA, the CDR3 is TGTGCTAGTGGTTTGGGGACAGGCGCCGTGGAGACCCAGTACTTC. Variable domain in full (rest from reference TRBV12-5 and TRBJ2-5): DARVTQTPRHKVTEMGQEVTMRCQPILGHNTVFWYRQTMMQGLELLAYFRNRAPLDDSGMPKDRFSAEMPDATLATLKIQPSEPRDSAVYFCASGLGTGAVETQYFGPGTRLLVL.

The gene calls are TRBV27 and TRBJ2-6; possibly TRBD1 for D (6 bases). Trimming pared 4 bases from V and 0 bases from J, leaving 13 bases between. Germline-derived CDR1 and CDR2 are MNHEY and SMNVEV (reference sequence). The length of the CDR3 is 17 residues. CDR3 sequence: CASSSGQFSSGANVLTF. The CDR3, as DNA: TGTGCCAGCAGTTCCGGACAGTTTAGCTCTGGGGCCAACGTCCTGACTTTC.

The CDR3 loop reads CASSLMGGDRGYTF. The CDR3, as DNA: TGTGCCAGCAGCTTAATGGGGGGAGACAGGGGCTACACCTTC. The chain joins TRBV7-3 to TRBJ1-2, with D possibly matching TRBD1 (6 bases). Germline CDR1 is SGHTA and CDR2 is FQGTGA. This CDR3 is built from 14 residues. V was pared by 1 base and J by 8 bases, with 14 bases between.

V is TRBV5-6 and J is TRBJ1-1; D remains ambiguous. Germline V gene sequence: CDR1 SGHDT, CDR2 YYEEEE. The CDR3 runs 16 residues. V dropped 2 bases and J dropped 9 bases, with 23 bases sitting between them. The CDR3 protein is CASSFMRETGGPQAFF. CDR3 coding DNA: TGTGCCAGCAGCTTTATGAGGGAGACTGGCGGCCCTCAAGCTTTCTTT.

This clone was observed a few times. The chain is built from TRBV6-1 and TRBJ2-1; TRBD2 aligns across 13 bases. This CDR3 comprises 17 residues. Looked up from germline, CDR1 is MNHNS and CDR2 is SASEGT. Trimming removed 3 bases from V and 6 bases from J; junction bases left unmatched: 8. The CDR3 is CASSDYQLAGGTNEQFF. In nucleotides, the CDR3 is TGTGCCAGCAGTGACTACCAACTAGCGGGGGGGACCAATGAGCAGTTCTTC.

The chain employs TRBV27 and TRBJ2-3; D is ambiguous. The CDR3 is made up of 16 amino acids. Germline CDR1 reads MNHEY; CDR2 reads SMNVEV (reference sequence). V was clipped by 1 base and J by 0 bases, with 11 bases between them. The chain's CDR3 is CASSLYKVSSTDTQYF. The CDR3 DNA reads as TGTGCCAGCAGTTTATATAAGGTATCTAGCACAGATACGCAGTATTTT.

This clone came up once. The rearrangement joins TRBV27 to TRBJ2-3; the D gene is possibly TRBD2 (6 bases). The ends were cut back, 5 bases at V and 1 base at J, with 13 bases in the middle. Germline V gene sequence: CDR1 MNHEY, CDR2 SMNVEV (reference sequence). The CDR3 totals 15 residues. This CDR3 is CASSPLGGGTDTQYF. CDR3 bases: TGTGCCAGCAGTCCCCTGGGCGGGGGCACAGATACGCAGTATTTT.

The chain recombines TRBV27 with TRBJ2-5; tentative D call: TRBD2 (5 bases). V lost 6 bases and J 0 bases, leaving 14 bases between the germline ends. Germline-derived CDR1 and CDR2 are MNHEY and SMNVEV (reference sequence). CDR3 length equals 15 residues. CDR3 in amino acids: CASSHRTGYQETQYF. In nucleotides, the CDR3 is TGTGCCAGCAGCCATCGGACTGGGTACCAAGAGACCCAGTACTTC.

By proportion, this clone is large. This chain joins TRBV6-5 and TRBJ1-2, with 9 bases lining up with TRBD1. The V segment lost 8 bases and the J segment 8 bases; nucleotides outside the gene matches: 6. CDR1 and CDR2 from the germline V gene are MNHEY and SVGAGI. The CDR3 consists of 12 residues. The CDR3 region is CASHRGREGYTF. The DNA for the CDR3 is TGTGCCAGCCACAGGGGGCGGGAGGGCTACACCTTC.

The gene calls are TRBV4-1 and TRBJ2-3, with TRBD2 matching over 7 bases. J gave up 4 bases and V 3 bases, and 7 bases lay outside the gene matches. Germline V lookup: CDR1 MGHRA, CDR2 YSYEKL. The CDR3 totals 15 residues. CDR3 sequence (DNA): TGCGCCAGCAGCCAGCGGCGGGAGCGCGCAGATACGCAGTATTTT. It translates to CASSQRRERADTQYF.

The rearrangement uses TRBV9 and TRBJ1-1; possible D gene TRBD1, 5 bases. Germline values: CDR1 SGDLS, CDR2 YYNGEE. The CDR3 runs 13 residues. V dropped 2 bases and J dropped 4 bases, with 9 bases sitting between them. CDR3 amino acids: CASSVTGTTEAFF. Here the CDR3 DNA reads TGTGCCAGCAGCGTCACTGGGACCACTGAAGCTTTCTTT.

CDR3 region: CSVDRVGTNTQYF. The CDR3 region has the DNA TGCAGCGTAGACAGGGTAGGAACAAATACGCAGTATTTT. The genes are TRBV29-1 and TRBJ2-3, with 7 bases identical to TRBD1. V lost 6 bases and J lost 7; bases outside the gene matches: 10. This CDR3 has 13 amino acids. The germline gives CDR1 SQVTM, CDR2 ANQGSEA.

The CDR3 sequence: CASSEPRGELSNQPQHF. The CDR3 DNA reads as TGTGCCAGCAGTGAACCGCGCGGGGAGCTTAGCAATCAGCCCCAGCATTTT. This chain links TRBV6-1 with TRBJ1-5; no firm D call. This CDR3 region has 17 residues. Trimming took off 2 bases at V and 0 bases at J, with 14 bases between the two ends. Germline V gives CDR1 MNHNS, CDR2 SASEGT.

The rearrangement uses TRBV6-5 and TRBJ1-4; D remains ambiguous. Per the germline V gene, CDR1 is MNHEY and CDR2 is SVGAGI. CDR3 length: 14 amino acids. The ends were cut back, 4 bases at V and 8 bases at J, with 14 bases in the middle. CDR3 in DNA: TGTGCCAGCAGTTTAGGGAGTTTGGAAGAAAAACTGTTTTTT. It is translated as CASSLGSLEEKLFF.